This T cell receptor (beta chain) was identified during a study of cytomegalovirus exposure and HLA in healthy donors. Overall study: Samples from HLA-typed donors yielded about 80 million unique TCRs in an early data release.

PCR was performed using 60 Vbeta and 13 Jbeta primers. Using immunoSEQ multiplex PCR, the repertoire was profiled, and TCRdb retains in-frame clones only, with some absent. Seen here are roughly 240,000 clones, about 77% observed once, and the top ten hold approximately 0.49%. This clone was counted between two and nine times. The target antigen is unknown. Overall study results and limits: Equally common other TCR beta chains were less clonally expanded than HLA-associated ones, a later analysis found. Available immune exposure information was restricted to CMV serostatus only.

Germline V gene sequence: CDR1 SGHDT, CDR2 YYEEEE. CDR3 length equals 15 residues. J gave up 6 bases and V 1 base, and 6 bases lay outside the gene matches. Sequenced sample: PBMCs. The chain joins TRBV5-6 to TRBJ1-4, with TRBD1 matching over 7 bases. The TCR comes from a boy younger than 18 in good health and CMV-seronegative. For the CDR3, the DNA is TGTGCCAGCAGCTTGCGAGGGGGCAGGGATGAAAAACTGTTTTTT. Encoded protein: CASSLRGGRDEKLFF.